Each of the 12 T cell receptor beta chains below was sequenced from the same sample in a study of blood T cell repertoires in COVID-19 (dated by TCRdb to 2019 to 2021). The library was prepared using the immunoSEQ multiplex PCR assay. Drawn from immuneACCESS, this table holds only the in-frame rearrangements with V and J called that TCRdb kept. Clones are partly lost; checked studies trace under half to an unresolved V gene and leave the rest unexplained. For this sample the table gives 250,000 to 350,000 clones, of which about 87% were detected only once. The top ten clonotypes cover 2.5% to 3% of the sample. Sequencing was performed on PBMCs or T cells enriched from blood (not recorded which). Receptors were obtained from a woman aged 45-59 years who had recovered from COVID-19.

V usage is TRBV7-2 and J usage is TRBJ1-2; D is undetermined. The germline V and J ends were trimmed by 1 base and 0 bases, with 12 bases remaining between them. The CDR3 is 16 residues long. Germline V gives CDR1 SGHTA, CDR2 FQGNSA. The CDR3 nucleotides are TGTGCCAGCAGCTTAGTCACTCGGGTGGCTAACTATGGCTACACCTTC. Translating gives CASSLVTRVANYGYTF. Looking up the rest from reference TRBV7-2 and TRBJ1-2 gives the full variable domain: GAGVSQSPSNKVTEKGKDVELRCDPISGHTALYWYRQSLGQGLEFLIYFQGNSAPDKSGLPSDRFSAERTGGSVSTLTIQRTQQEDSAVYLCASSLVTRVANYGYTFGSGTRLTVV.

The V gene is TRBV7-9, the J gene TRBJ1-1; D remains ambiguous. Germline CDR1 and CDR2: SEHNR and FQNEAQ (reference sequence). The ends were cut back, 5 bases at V and 0 bases at J, with 7 bases in the middle. CDR3 length: 13 residues. The CDR3, as DNA: TGTGCCAGCAGCCAGAATATGAACACTGAAGCTTTCTTT. Translating it yields CASSQNMNTEAFF.

This rearrangement joins TRBV7-9 to TRBJ1-4, with TRBD1 matching 12 bases. CDR1 and CDR2 (germline): SEHNR, FQNEAQ (reference sequence). The CDR3 length is 14 residues. After removal of 5 bases from V and 8 bases from J, the junction contained 3 bases not matched to a gene. CDR3 in amino acids: CASSPGTGGEKLFF. In DNA form, the CDR3 reads TGTGCCAGCAGCCCAGGGACAGGGGGCGAAAAACTGTTTTTT.

The chain employs TRBV4-1 and TRBJ1-1, with 8 bases fitting TRBD1. V gave up 0 bases and J gave up 5 bases; unmatched junction bases: 11. This CDR3 is 17 amino acids long. The V gene's germline CDR1 is MGHRA and CDR2 YSYEKL. CDR3 protein: CASSQDLSRTGWTEAFF. In DNA, the CDR3 is TGCGCCAGCAGCCAAGATTTATCAAGGACAGGGTGGACTGAAGCTTTCTTT.

The chain combines TRBV5-1 with TRBJ2-7; 7 bases agree with TRBD1. CDR3 length: 15 residues. CDR1 is SGHRS and CDR2 is YFSETQ in the germline V gene. V dropped 3 bases and J dropped 3; count of bases not matched to a gene: 9. The CDR3 spells CASSSGTATVYEQYF. In DNA, the CDR3 is TGCGCCAGCAGCTCGGGGACAGCTACAGTCTACGAGCAGTACTTC.

The chain uses TRBV7-2 and TRBJ2-3; D is possibly TRBD2 (5 bases). With 6 bases removed from V and 0 bases from J, the gap between germline ends came to 10 bases. Germline CDR1 and CDR2: SGHTA and FQGNSA. The CDR3 extends over 14 amino acids. CDR3 DNA: TGTGCCAGCAGGCTAACTAGGAGCACAGATACGCAGTATTTT. The encoded protein is CASRLTRSTDTQYF.

J is TRBJ2-7 and V is TRBV6-5, with D possibly being TRBD2 (5 bases). Trimming left V 11 bases short and J 1 base short, with 12 bases between. Germline CDR1 is MNHEY and CDR2 is SVGAGI. The CDR3 is 12 residues long. CDR3 sequence reads: CAAREQSYEQYF. For the CDR3, the DNA is TGTGCCGCGAGGGAGCAATCCTACGAGCAGTACTTC.

The rearrangement joins TRBV15 to TRBJ2-1; D is uncertain. V lost 5 bases to trimming and J lost 8 bases, with 7 bases between them. CDR1 and CDR2 (germline): LNHNV, YYDKDF (reference sequence). The CDR3 sequence is 11 residues long. This CDR3 is CATSEHDEQFF. The CDR3 coding sequence is TGTGCCACCAGCGAACACGATGAGCAGTTCTTC.

The rearrangement links TRBV27 to TRBJ1-1; the D gene is possibly TRBD1 (5 bases). V lost 8 bases to trimming and J lost 0 bases, with 19 bases between them. Germline CDR1 and CDR2: MNHEY and SMNVEV (reference sequence). The length of the CDR3 is 16 residues. The CDR3: CASVGGTRDMNTEAFF. The CDR3 nucleotides read TGTGCCAGCGTGGGGGGAACAAGGGATATGAACACTGAAGCTTTCTTT.

The chain joins TRBV30 to TRBJ1-3, with 9 bases fitting TRBD1. V lost 3 bases and J lost 0; bases outside the gene matches: 6. The CDR3 has 16 residues. Germline lookup yields CDR1 GTSNPN and CDR2 SVGIG (reference sequence). The CDR3 protein is CAWRRTTGGSGNTIYF. For the CDR3, the DNA is TGTGCCTGGAGGAGAACGACAGGGGGCTCTGGAAACACCATATATTTT.

CDR3 sequence reads: CASSEDPNTEAFF. The CDR3 DNA reads as TGCGCCAGCAGCGAGGATCCGAACACTGAAGCTTTCTTT. The rearrangement uses TRBV5-1 and TRBJ1-1; D uncertain. This CDR3 has 13 amino acids. The germline V and J ends were trimmed by 4 bases and 1 base, with 8 bases remaining between them. Germline values: CDR1 SGHRS, CDR2 YFSETQ.

The chain combines TRBV24-1 with TRBJ2-6; maybe TRBD1 (6 bases). The V and J ends lost 9 bases and 0 bases respectively, with 8 bases between them. The CDR3 extends over 14 amino acids. Germline-derived CDR1 and CDR2 are KGHDR and SFDVKD. In DNA form, the CDR3 reads TGTGCCACCTCGGACAGCTCTGGGGCCAACGTCCTGACTTTC. It is translated as CATSDSSGANVLTF.